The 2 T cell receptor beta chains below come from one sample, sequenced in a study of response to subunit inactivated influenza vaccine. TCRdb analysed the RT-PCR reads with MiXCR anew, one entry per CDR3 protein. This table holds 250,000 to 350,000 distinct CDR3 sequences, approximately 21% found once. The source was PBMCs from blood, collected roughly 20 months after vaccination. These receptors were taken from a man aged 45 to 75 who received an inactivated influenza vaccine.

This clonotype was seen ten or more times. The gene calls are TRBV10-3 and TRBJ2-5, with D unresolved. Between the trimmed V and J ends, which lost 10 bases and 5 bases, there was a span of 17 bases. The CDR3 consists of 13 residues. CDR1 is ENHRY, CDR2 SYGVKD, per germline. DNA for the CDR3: TGTGCCACCAGCCCGAAAAGCATGGAGACCCAGTACTTC. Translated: CATSPKSMETQYF.

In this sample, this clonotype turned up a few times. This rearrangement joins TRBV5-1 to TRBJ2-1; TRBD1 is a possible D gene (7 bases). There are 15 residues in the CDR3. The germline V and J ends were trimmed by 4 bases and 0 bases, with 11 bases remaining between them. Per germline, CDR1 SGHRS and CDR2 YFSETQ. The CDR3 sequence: CASSAGQTSYNEQFF. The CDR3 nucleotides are TGCGCCAGCAGCGCGGGACAGACCTCCTACAATGAGCAGTTCTTC.